This TCR beta chain emerged from a study of shared clonotypes between healthy human individuals. Overall study: Sampling drew on donors who were a couple of women and three men aged 18 to 49.

The method was immunoSEQ multiplex PCR; TCRdb's version includes in-frame clones alone and lacks a portion of them. The sample carries millions of clones, around nine tenths recorded once. Study outcomes and limitations: All-four-donor shared clonotypes had higher generation probabilities than non-shared clonotypes did.

For this clone: The antigen is unknown.

The source material was naive CD4+ T cells sorted from blood. Subset of the sample: CD45RA+ positively selected. The TCR originated in a man between 18 and 29 years old in good health.

CDR3 loop: CASSLAPPKGPVGYTF. CDR3 bases: TGTGCCAGCAGTTTAGCCCCCCCCAAGGGCCCGGTGGGCTACACCTTC. The chain joins TRBV28 to TRBJ1-2; unclear D gene. This CDR3 has 16 residues. Germline V gives CDR1 MDHEN, CDR2 SYDVKM. V lost 2 bases and J lost 8, with 21 bases in between.